This TCR beta chain was observed in a study of T cells after yellow fever vaccination. Whole-study findings and limits: Clones that expanded after primary vaccination mostly reappeared after the booster (96% CD4, around 87% CD8).

This clonotype was seen a few times. Its specificity is not known. Germline V CDR1 and CDR2: LGHNA, YSLEER. J gave up 7 bases and V 1 base, and 13 bases lay outside the gene matches. The CDR3 loop spans 17 amino acids. 5'RACE template switching generated TCR cDNA, adding a universal primer site and UMIs. TCRdb itself ran the 5' RACE reads through MiXCR, one entry per CDR3 protein. The profile shows some 560,000 distinct CDR3 sequences, approximately 16% of them singletons. This sequence joins TRBV4-3 and TRBJ2-1, with 7 bases lining up with TRBD2. This material consisted of PBMCs, taken 5 days after the first yellow fever vaccination. The receptor was derived from a man younger than 35 who received the YFV17D yellow fever vaccine. The CDR3 DNA sequence: TGCGCCAGCAGCCAAGCCTCTAGCGGCGCATCGCGTAATGAGCAGTTCTTC. It specifies CASSQASSGASRNEQFF.